Listed here are 27 T cell receptor beta chains from one sample, sequenced in a study of regulatory T cells in long-lasting Graves disease. Relying on iRepertoire HTBI primers and Arm-PCR of CDR3 regions, the team built TCR beta libraries. In TCRdb, the multiplex PCR reads were re-called with MiXCR into one record per CDR3 protein. The table has about 470,000 distinct CDR3 sequences, less than 25% seen once; the top ten hold 6.5% to 10%. Sample time point: persistent/refractory GD, antithyroid drugs over 5 years with positive TRAb. PBMCs provided the RNA from which the TCR library was made. The sequencing here drew on peripheral blood mononuclear cells (PBMCs), taken when the disease was refractory, from a patient treated with antithyroid drugs. These receptors came from a female donor with Graves disease.

This chain joins TRBV18 and TRBJ2-7; 7 positions match TRBD2. The CDR3 spans 15 residues. Germline V lookup: CDR1 KGHSH, CDR2 LQKENI. V shed 4 bases and J 4 bases; nucleotides not matched to a gene: 10. CDR3 amino acids: CASSLAGEPGYEQYF. The CDR3 DNA reads as TGTGCCAGCTCACTAGCGGGTGAGCCTGGGTACGAGCAGTACTTC.

In its sample, this clonotype was seen many times. J is TRBJ2-7 and V is TRBV6-1; a weak D match, TRBD2 (6 bases). The CDR3 length is 14 residues. Germline CDR1 is MNHNS and CDR2 is SASEGT. Trimming removed 6 bases at V and 3 bases at J, with 15 bases between. The CDR3 spells CASSYLSGGYEQYF. CDR3 in DNA: TGTGCCAGCAGCTACCTTTCCGGGGGCTACGAGCAGTACTTC.

For this clonotype: Germline is not matched at one junction end, which may reflect a read error. The chain employs TRBV28 and TRBJ1-5, with D unclear. Germline CDR1 and CDR2: MDHEN and SYDVKM. The CDR3 sequence is 13 residues long. Here the CDR3 reads CVSSPTGYTTQHF. CDR3 bases: TGTGTCAGCAGTCCGACTGGGTACACGACCCAGCATTTT.

To note about this clonotype: A far larger clone is one base from this, pointing to a likely read error. The V call is TRBV7-2, the J call TRBJ2-7; D unclear. The CDR3 runs to 12 residues. Germline CDR1 is SGHTA and CDR2 is FQGNSA. The CDR3 coding sequence is TGTGCCAGCAGCTTCCTCTCCTGCGAGCAGTACTTC. Its translation is CASSFLSCEQYF.

The chain is built from TRBV14 and TRBJ2-3; D is perhaps TRBD2 (6 bases). The DNA end lines up better with TRBJ2-7; the J call may be wrong. CDR3 size: 14 residues. Germline V gene sequence: CDR1 SGHDN, CDR2 FVKESK. The CDR3 bases are TGTGCCAGCAGCCCCATGGGGGGTTCCAACGAGCAGTACTTC. As protein: CASSPMGGSNEQYF.

This clonotype was seen a handful of times. This chain links TRBV20-1 with TRBJ1-5; D uncertain. Germline V gene data show CDR1 as DFQATT and CDR2 as SNEGSKA (reference sequence). V lost 7 bases to trimming and J lost 0 bases, with 10 bases between them. The CDR3 sequence is 13 residues long. The CDR3 reads CSVPTDSNQPQHF. CDR3 nucleotides: TGCAGTGTTCCGACGGATAGCAATCAGCCCCAGCATTTT.

This clonotype has at least ten counts. The J gene is TRBJ2-7, the V gene TRBV28; D assignment may be TRBD1 or TRBD2 (5 bases each). The CDR3 consists of 15 residues. Trimming stripped 6 bases from V and 2 bases from J, with 17 bases between. In germline, CDR1 is MDHEN, CDR2 SYDVKM. This CDR3 is CASRKNRGYPYEQYF. CDR3 DNA sequence: TGTGCCAGCAGAAAAAACCGGGGCTATCCCTACGAGCAGTACTTC. The full variable domain, rest sourced from reference TRBV28 and TRBJ2-7, is DVKVTQSSRYLVKRTGEKVFLECVQDMDHENMFWYRQDPGLGLRLIYFSYDVKMKEKGDIPEGYSVSREKKERFSLILESASTNQTSMYLCASRKNRGYPYEQYFGPGTRLTVT.

This chain uses TRBV19 with TRBJ1-5; D is unresolved. V was shortened by 7 bases and J by 3 bases, with 7 bases between the two germline ends. CDR3 length: 12 residues. Looked up from germline, CDR1 is LNHDA and CDR2 is SQIVND (reference sequence). The CDR3 DNA follows: TGTGCCAGTAACCCTCTCAATCAGCCCCAGCATTTT. It codes for CASNPLNQPQHF.

J is TRBJ2-6 and V is TRBV2, with TRBD1 as a possible D gene (6 bases). The CDR3 is 14 amino acids. Germline assignment: CDR1 SNHLY and CDR2 FYNNEI. The V gene lost 4 bases and the J gene lost 2 bases, with 6 bases spanning the gap. CDR3 sequence (DNA): TGTGCCAGCAGTGGGACAGCTGGGGCCAACGTCCTGACTTTC. It is translated as CASSGTAGANVLTF.

The V gene is TRBV14, the J gene TRBJ1-2, with D uncertain. In germline, CDR1 is SGHDN, CDR2 FVKESK. Between the trimmed V and J ends, which lost 0 bases and 2 bases, there was a span of 10 bases. This CDR3 comprises 15 residues. The CDR3 here is CASSQDVRGNYGYTF. The CDR3 DNA follows: TGTGCCAGCAGCCAAGATGTTAGAGGCAACTATGGCTACACCTTC.

This clonotype was seen at least ten times. This chain joins TRBV28 and TRBJ1-2, with D possibly TRBD1 on 6 matching bases. The germline V gene encodes CDR1 MDHEN and CDR2 SYDVKM. The CDR3 totals 13 residues. V was clipped by 7 bases and J by 7 bases, with 16 bases between them. The CDR3 nucleotides read TGTGCCAGCAAACAGGGAGCCCGGTCTGGCTACACCTTC. Its protein is CASKQGARSGYTF.

This clonotype has more than one count but fewer than ten. The chain couples TRBV19 to TRBJ2-5, with D uncertain. Germline V lookup: CDR1 LNHDA, CDR2 SQIVND (reference sequence). V lost 3 bases and J lost 3, with 14 bases in between. This CDR3 comprises 15 residues. The CDR3 spells CASSIKGWEEETQYF. CDR3 nucleotide sequence: TGTGCCAGTAGTATTAAGGGTTGGGAAGAAGAGACCCAGTACTTC.

This clonotype has at least ten counts. The chain employs TRBV7-9 and TRBJ2-7, with a possible D match to TRBD1 (5 bases). With 5 bases removed from V and 6 bases from J, the gap between germline ends came to 14 bases. The CDR3 runs 13 residues. Per germline, CDR1 SEHNR and CDR2 FQNEAQ (reference sequence). CDR3 sequence (DNA): TGTGCCAGCAGCCGTTCCAGGGTCCCCGAGCAGTACTTC. Residues: CASSRSRVPEQYF.

Many counts were recorded for this clonotype. The genes are TRBV28 and TRBJ1-1, with 7 positions matching TRBD1. Germline CDR1 MDHEN, CDR2 SYDVKM. The length of the CDR3 is 12 residues. J lost 6 bases, V lost 5 bases, and 3 bases had no gene match. For the CDR3, the DNA is TGTGCCAGCAGTACAGGGGTACCTGAAGCTTTCTTT. Amino acid sequence: CASSTGVPEAFF.

This clonotype was seen at least ten times. The J gene is TRBJ2-7, the V gene TRBV7-8; D unclear. CDR3 length equals 13 residues. Trimming shortened V by 3 bases and J by 5 bases, and 11 bases separated the two germline ends. Germline V CDR1 and CDR2: SGHVS, FQNEAQ. The CDR3 DNA is TGTGCCAGCAGCTTTGGGGAACCTAACGAGCAGTACTTC. Protein: CASSFGEPNEQYF.

This clonotype was seen at least ten times. The V gene is TRBV20-1, the J gene TRBJ2-5; D not resolved. In germline, CDR1 is DFQATT, CDR2 SNEGSKA (reference sequence). The ends were cut back, 4 bases at V and 5 bases at J, with 20 bases in the middle. This CDR3 comprises 15 residues. CDR3 coding DNA: TGCAGTGCTACCGAGTATTCGGGTCTCCACGAGACCCAGTACTTC. Translating gives CSATEYSGLHETQYF.

The chain is built from TRBV7-9 and TRBJ2-5; D unresolved. The CDR3 is 14 amino acids. Trimming stripped 1 base from V and 5 bases from J, with 11 bases between. Germline V gene sequence: CDR1 SEHNR, CDR2 FQNEAQ (reference sequence). The CDR3, as DNA: TGTGCCAGCAGCTTAGAGTGGTGGCTCGAGACCCAGTACTTC. Translated: CASSLEWWLETQYF.

The rearrangement joins TRBV4-2 to TRBJ2-3; D not resolved. CDR1 and CDR2 from the germline V gene are LGHNA and YNFKEQ. This CDR3 has 15 amino acids. V shed 1 base and J shed 2 bases, with 10 bases lying between them. CDR3 protein: CASSQGFTTTDTQYF. Here the CDR3 DNA reads TGTGCCAGCAGCCAAGGATTCACAACCACAGATACGCAGTATTTT.

V gene TRBV19 combines with J gene TRBJ1-1; the D is unclear. Germline V gene lookup returns CDR1 LNHDA and CDR2 SQIVND (reference sequence). CDR3 size: 13 residues. Between the trimmed V and J ends, which lost 7 bases and 0 bases, there was a span of 9 bases. The CDR3 reads CASMPSLNTEAFF. The CDR3 bases are TGTGCCAGTATGCCCAGCTTGAACACTGAAGCTTTCTTT.

This clonotype showed up many times. The genes are TRBV28 and TRBJ2-7; TRBD1 aligns across 7 bases. Germline V gene data show CDR1 as MDHEN and CDR2 as SYDVKM. Germline trimming cut 5 bases from V and 2 bases from J; bases unmatched to any gene: 9. This CDR3 region has 15 residues. CDR3 protein: CASSLLRDSTYEQYF. Here the CDR3 DNA reads TGTGCCAGCAGTCTACTACGGGACAGCACCTACGAGCAGTACTTC.

The rearrangement joins TRBV6-5 to TRBJ2-1; D is unclear. Germline V gene data show CDR1 as MNHEY and CDR2 as SVGAGI. The CDR3 covers 16 residues. Trimming left V 4 bases short and J 0 bases short, with 13 bases between. CDR3: CASSWVITSSYNEQFF. DNA for the CDR3: TGTGCCAGCAGTTGGGTAATAACGAGCTCCTACAATGAGCAGTTCTTC.

There are a few counts of this clonotype. The CDR3 loop reads CASRRQGGRTEAFF. CDR3 nucleotide sequence: TGCGCCAGCAGGAGACAGGGTGGGAGAACTGAAGCTTTCTTT. The chain carries TRBV10-2 and TRBJ1-1, with 7 bases matching TRBD1. V lost 6 bases, J lost 5 bases, and 9 bases stayed unmatched. Per germline, CDR1 WSHSY and CDR2 SAAADI. CDR3 size: 14 residues.

This clonotype was found many times. The gene calls are TRBV28 and TRBJ2-7; no clear D. V shed 6 bases and J shed 1 base, with 22 bases lying between them. CDR3 size: 17 residues. In germline, CDR1 is MDHEN, CDR2 SYDVKM. This CDR3 is CASSVVSWTPRSYEQYF. The CDR3 DNA reads TGTGCCAGCAGCGTAGTCTCTTGGACCCCCCGGTCCTACGAGCAGTACTTC.

The rearrangement uses TRBV28 and TRBJ1-5; 7 positions agree with TRBD1. CDR1 MDHEN and CDR2 SYDVKM come from the germline V gene. The trim removed 5 bases at V and 4 bases at J, leaving 11 bases unmatched. The CDR3 length is 16 residues. The CDR3 DNA follows: TGTGCCAGCAGTGACGGACAGGCCCGACTTAATCAGCCCCAGCATTTT. It encodes CASSDGQARLNQPQHF.

This clonotype was recorded at least ten times. The DNA of the CDR3 is TGTGCCAGCAGTTTTGGCCATATTACTGAAGCTTTCTTT. Residues: CASSFGHITEAFF. V is TRBV28 and J is TRBJ1-1; D ambiguous. Between the trimmed V and J ends, which lost 3 bases and 5 bases, there was a span of 10 bases. Germline V CDR1 and CDR2: MDHEN, SYDVKM. The CDR3 has 13 residues.

This clonotype was observed a few times. The CDR3 reads CASSGWLAGNSYEQYF. DNA for the CDR3: TGTGCCAGTAGCGGGTGGCTAGCGGGGAACTCCTACGAGCAGTACTTC. The rearrangement uses TRBV19 and TRBJ2-7, with 9 bases lining up with TRBD2. Germline V gene data show CDR1 as LNHDA and CDR2 as SQIVND (reference sequence). The CDR3 is 16 amino acids. With V trimmed by 6 bases and J by 0 bases, 9 bases remained unmatched.

In its sample, this clonotype was seen a few times. The genes are TRBV19 and TRBJ1-1; D is uncertain. From germline, CDR1 is LNHDA and CDR2 SQIVND (reference sequence). The CDR3 totals 13 residues. V was clipped by 4 bases and J by 0 bases, with 6 bases between them. In nucleotides, the CDR3 is TGTGCCAGTAGTAGACGGCTGAACACTGAAGCTTTCTTT. This gives the protein CASSRRLNTEAFF.